The clone carrying this TCR beta chain was counted once. A read error may account for a junction end that differs from germline. The data were taken from a study of Graves' ophthalmopathy and Graves' hyperthyroidism. Study-wide background: Stable hyperthyroidism denotes an absence of ophthalmopathy throughout 18 months of follow-up.

The TCR beta CDR3 regions underwent amplification from RNA transcripts. HTBI primers were used in a first-round RT-PCR, which preceded a second-round multiplex PCR. TCRdb passed the multiplex PCR reads through MiXCR, listing each CDR3 protein once. Of 500,000 to 600,000 distinct CDR3 sequences listed, about 40% are singletons. This receptor was obtained from an adult man with Graves' hyperthyroidism. What was sequenced was peripheral blood or thyroid tissue (not recorded which).

The CDR3 here is CASSEGVF. In DNA form, the CDR3 reads TGTGCCAGCAGTGAAGGGGTCTTT. V is TRBV2 and J is TRBJ1-1; D is uncertain. CDR3 length: 8 amino acids. CDR1 is SNHLY, CDR2 FYNNEI, per germline.